Here is one T cell receptor beta chain with its context. This sample is part of a study of blood T cell repertoires in COVID-19. On the study more broadly: The cDNA or gDNA used as material had been derived from T cells, B-cell-depleted T cells, or PBMCs.

In the original workflow: From reference gene primer amplification, estimates of nucleated cell counts were derived. Profiling relied on immunoSEQ multiplex PCR, and the TCRdb table lists in-frame clones only, not all of them. Clonal size and the V and J genes are those of that table, whereas D and trimming came from the DNA. The sample yields about 320,000 clones, roughly 90% seen once. The ends were cut back, 2 bases at V and 6 bases at J, with 30 bases in the middle. CDR1 is LGHNA and CDR2 is YNFKEQ in the germline V gene. There are 20 residues in the CDR3. Participants were aged 18 to 89 years, lived in over 20 US areas, and enrolled virtually. Categorization into cohorts depended on clinical history that participants reported.

This sequence was found in a woman aged 25 to 39 who had been exposed to COVID-19. The chain combines TRBV4-2 with TRBJ2-3; D may be TRBD2 (6 bases). The specimen was PBMCs or T cells enriched from blood (not recorded which). CDR3 protein: CASSQISGNSRDSPPDTQYF. CDR3 DNA: TGTGCCAGCAGCCAAATAAGCGGTAACTCCCGGGACTCCCCTCCGGATACGCAGTATTTT.